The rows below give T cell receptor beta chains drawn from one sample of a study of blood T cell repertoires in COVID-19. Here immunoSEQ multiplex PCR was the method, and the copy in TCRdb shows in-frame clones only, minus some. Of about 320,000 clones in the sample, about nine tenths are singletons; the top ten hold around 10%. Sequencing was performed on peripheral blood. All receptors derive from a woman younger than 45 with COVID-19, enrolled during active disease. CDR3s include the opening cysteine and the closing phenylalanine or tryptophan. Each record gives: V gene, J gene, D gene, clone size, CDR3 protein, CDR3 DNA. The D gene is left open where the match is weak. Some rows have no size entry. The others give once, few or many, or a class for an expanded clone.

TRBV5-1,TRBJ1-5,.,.,CASSFGGRDQPQHF,TGCGCCAGCAGCTTCGGGGGGAGGGATCAACCCCAGCATTTT
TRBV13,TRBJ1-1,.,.,CASSRVTGWATEAFF,TGTGCCAGCAGCCGAGTAACAGGTTGGGCCACTGAAGCTTTCTTT
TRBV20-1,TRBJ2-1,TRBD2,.,CSATPGGGQFF,TGCAGTGCTACCCCTGGGGGGGGGCAGTTCTTC
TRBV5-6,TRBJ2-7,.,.,CASSSGGDYEQYF,TGTGCCAGCAGCTCCGGAGGGGATTACGAGCAGTACTTC
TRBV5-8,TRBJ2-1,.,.,CASSLGGSPEQFF,TGTGCCAGCAGCTTGGGAGGGTCCCCTGAGCAGTTCTTC
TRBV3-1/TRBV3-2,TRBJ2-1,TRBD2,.,CASSQSSGGAYNEQFF,TGTGCCAGCAGCCAGTCCAGCGGGGGGGCCTACAATGAGCAGTTCTTC
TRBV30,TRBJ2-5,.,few,CAWSRLRRGKTQYF,TGTGCCTGGAGCAGGCTCCGCCGCGGGAAGACCCAGTACTTC
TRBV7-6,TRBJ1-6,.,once,CASSPLIGSPLHF,TGTGCCAGCAGTCCTTTGATCGGTTCACCCCTCCACTTT
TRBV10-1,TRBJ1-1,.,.,CASSLGRQGTEAFF,TGCGCCAGCAGCCTGGGGAGGCAAGGGACTGAAGCTTTCTTT
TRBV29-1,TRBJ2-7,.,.,CSVSLRRLDYEQYF,TGCAGCGTTTCGCTCAGGCGTCTGGACTACGAGCAGTACTTC
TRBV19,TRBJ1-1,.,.,CASSIQDRNTEAFF,TGTGCCAGTAGTATACAGGACAGGAACACTGAAGCTTTCTTT
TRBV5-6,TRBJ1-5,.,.,CASSLGGLQGGNQPQHF,TGTGCCAGCAGCCTGGGGGGATTACAGGGTGGCAATCAGCCCCAGCATTTT
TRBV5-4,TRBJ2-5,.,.,CASSSQGARETQYF,TGTGCCAGCAGCTCACAGGGAGCCCGGGAGACCCAGTACTTC